This entry lists 24 T cell receptor beta chains sequenced from one sample in a study of T cells in Graves' hyperthyroidism and ophthalmopathy. What was amplified from RNA transcripts were TCR beta CDR3 regions. With the HTBI primer set, the TCR CDR3 went through a first round of RT-PCR. TCRdb processed the multiplex PCR reads anew with MiXCR; each CDR3 protein has one entry. Altogether approximately 250,000 distinct CDR3 sequences are present, approximately 25% being singletons, with the ten largest covering roughly a third. The sample consisted of blood. The receptors come from a middle-aged woman with Graves' ophthalmopathy.

This clonotype came up many times. The V gene is TRBV12-3 or TRBV12-4, the J gene TRBJ2-6; D not certain. The V end was cut by 6 bases, the J end by 0 bases, with 9 bases between. The CDR3 contains 15 residues. CDR3: CASRDGLSGANVLTF. DNA of the CDR3: TGTGCCAGCAGGGACGGTCTCTCTGGGGCCAACGTCCTGACTTTC.

The chain uses TRBV19 and TRBJ1-5; D gene ambiguous. The CDR3 extends over 16 amino acids. Trimming cost V 6 bases and J 0 bases, with 15 bases left between them. CDR1 and CDR2 (germline): LNHDA, SQIVND (reference sequence). CDR3 residues: CASSLSLGYSNQPQHF. The DNA of the CDR3 is TGTGCCAGTAGCCTGAGTTTGGGGTATAGCAATCAGCCCCAGCATTTT.

V gene TRBV19 combines with J gene TRBJ1-5; D gene unclear. Trimming left V 3 bases short and J 1 base short, with 7 bases between. Germline lookup yields CDR1 LNHDA and CDR2 SQIVND (reference sequence). This CDR3 contains 14 residues. In nucleotides, the CDR3 is TGTGCCAGTAGTATGATGGGGAGCAATCAGCCCCAGCATTTT. Translated: CASSMMGSNQPQHF.

Ten or more counts support this clonotype. The chain joins TRBV20-1 to TRBJ2-7, with 10 bases matching TRBD2. The germline V gene encodes CDR1 DFQATT and CDR2 SNEGSKA (reference sequence). The junction had 5 bases not matched to a gene; V was cut back by 1 base and J by 2 bases. CDR3 length: 15 amino acids. CDR3 bases: TGCAGTGCTAGAGTGTGGCTAGCGGGAGCCTACGAGCAGTACTTC. Its protein product is CSARVWLAGAYEQYF.

This chain joins TRBV28 and TRBJ2-7, with TRBD2 matching over 12 bases. J lost 4 bases, V lost 6 bases, and 7 bases had no gene match. Germline CDR1 MDHEN, CDR2 SYDVKM. The CDR3 totals 15 residues. CDR3 in DNA: TGTGCCAGCAGAGACCCGACTAGCGGGAGTTACGAGCAGTACTTC. This sequence encodes CASRDPTSGSYEQYF.

This clonotype has at least ten counts. The chain is built from TRBV18 and TRBJ1-5; unclear D gene. Trimming pared 6 bases from V and 1 base from J, leaving 7 bases between. CDR3 length: 13 amino acids. The germline CDR1 and CDR2 sequences are KGHSH and LQKENI. The CDR3 bases are TGTGCCAGCTCCCAGGACAGCAATCAGCCCCAGCATTTT. Its protein product is CASSQDSNQPQHF.

This clonotype was seen repeatedly, ten times or more. This chain uses TRBV19 with TRBJ1-1; D ambiguous. The CDR3 has 13 residues. V was pared by 3 bases and J by 3 bases, with 8 bases between. CDR1 is LNHDA, CDR2 SQIVND, per germline (reference sequence). The CDR3 protein is CASSITTHTEAFF. The CDR3, as DNA: TGTGCCAGTAGTATTACAACCCACACTGAAGCTTTCTTT.

The rearrangement links TRBV5-1 to TRBJ2-7, with TRBD2 matching over 8 bases. Germline assignment: CDR1 SGHRS and CDR2 YFSETQ. V was clipped by 0 bases and J by 1 base; unmatched bases: 3. CDR3 length: 15 amino acids. CDR3 amino acids: CASSLEAGASYEQYF. The CDR3 DNA reads TGCGCCAGCAGCTTGGAAGCGGGAGCGTCCTACGAGCAGTACTTC.

The CDR3 loop reads CAWSLGPIKQPQHF. The CDR3 nucleotides are TGTGCCTGGAGTTTGGGCCCAATTAAGCAGCCCCAGCATTTT. The V gene is TRBV30, the J gene TRBJ1-5; no firm D call. Trimming took off 2 bases at V and 7 bases at J, with 15 bases between the two ends. Looked up from germline, CDR1 is GTSNPN and CDR2 is SVGIG (reference sequence). There are 14 residues in the CDR3.

This clonotype has ten or more counts. The V call is TRBV27, the J call TRBJ1-1, with D possibly being TRBD1 (6 bases). V lost 7 bases and J 1 base, leaving 16 bases between the germline ends. CDR1 is MNHEY, CDR2 SMNVEV, per germline (reference sequence). The CDR3 sequence is 15 residues long. CDR3 sequence (DNA): TGTGCCAGCACCGCCTTCAGGGGCCGGAACACTGAAGCTTTCTTT. The encoded protein is CASTAFRGRNTEAFF.

This clonotype was observed at least ten times. The chain employs TRBV25-1 and TRBJ2-5; no definite D call. Per the germline V gene, CDR1 is MGHDK and CDR2 is SYGVNS. The CDR3 contains 14 residues. V gave up 7 bases and J gave up 4 bases, with 16 bases separating them. The CDR3 reads CASTSGSRRETQYF. CDR3 DNA sequence: TGTGCCAGCACCTCCGGATCGAGGAGAGAGACCCAGTACTTC.

This clonotype was observed many times. The chain recombines TRBV6-5 with TRBJ1-2, with D unclear. CDR1 and CDR2 from the germline V gene are MNHEY and SVGAGI. CDR3 length: 16 residues. V gave up 0 bases and J gave up 4 bases, with 15 bases separating them. The CDR3 here is CASSYSIMGVGYGYTF. The CDR3 DNA reads as TGTGCCAGCAGTTACTCGATAATGGGAGTGGGCTATGGCTACACCTTC.

The chain employs TRBV24-1 and TRBJ2-5; the match to TRBD1 covers 12 bases. The junction had 6 bases not matched to a gene; V was cut back by 6 bases and J by 5 bases. Per germline, CDR1 KGHDR and CDR2 SFDVKD. The CDR3 runs to 15 residues. The CDR3: CATSPGTGGRETQYF. The CDR3, as DNA: TGTGCCACCAGTCCCGGGACAGGGGGCCGGGAGACCCAGTACTTC.

This clonotype was picked up many times. The CDR3 reads CASSVAGGNTEAFF. The DNA of the CDR3 is TGTGCCAGCAGCGTAGCAGGGGGTAATACTGAAGCTTTCTTT. V and J are TRBV9 and TRBJ1-1, with 7 bases lining up with TRBD1. The V segment lost 0 bases and the J segment 5 bases; nucleotides outside the gene matches: 4. Germline CDR1 reads SGDLS; CDR2 reads YYNGEE. CDR3 size: 14 residues. The variable domain in full, with the rest retrieved from reference TRBV9 and TRBJ1-1, is DSGVTQTPKHLITATGQRVTLRCSPRSGDLSVYWYQQSLDQGLQFLIQYYNGEERAKGNILERFSAQQFPDLHSELNLSSLELGDSALYFCASSVAGGNTEAFFGQGTRLTVV.

The chain combines TRBV28 with TRBJ1-1, with no clear D. CDR1 is MDHEN, CDR2 SYDVKM, per germline. Trimming pared 6 bases from V and 0 bases from J, leaving 14 bases between. The length of the CDR3 is 15 residues. CDR3 region: CASSPLRSMNTEAFF. CDR3 coding DNA: TGTGCCAGCAGCCCCTTGAGGAGCATGAACACTGAAGCTTTCTTT.

This clonotype was detected many times. This chain connects TRBV7-9 to TRBJ2-5, with D possibly being TRBD2 (7 bases). Germline CDR1 and CDR2: SEHNR and FQNEAQ (reference sequence). Trimming took 5 bases from V and 9 from J, leaving 10 bases between them. The CDR3 is made up of 11 amino acids. This CDR3 reads CASSGGAAQYF. CDR3 bases: TGTGCCAGCAGCGGGGGGGCGGCCCAGTACTTC.

The chain uses TRBV27 and TRBJ2-7; a weak D match, TRBD1 (5 bases). V was pared by 8 bases and J by 4 bases, with 18 bases between. The CDR3 contains 14 residues. In germline, CDR1 is MNHEY, CDR2 SMNVEV (reference sequence). The CDR3 nucleotides are TGTGCCAGCCGCGGAAGGGGAATCAGGTACGAGCAGTACTTC. Translation gives CASRGRGIRYEQYF.

This clonotype was detected many times. This sequence joins TRBV2 and TRBJ2-3; 8 bases are shared with TRBD2. Germline CDR1 is SNHLY and CDR2 is FYNNEI. The CDR3 consists of 14 residues. V dropped 5 bases and J dropped 1; count of bases not matched to a gene: 2. The CDR3 bases are TGTGCCAGCAGTACGACTAGCGGCACAGATACGCAGTATTTT. Amino acids: CASSTTSGTDTQYF.

The sample holds many counts of this clonotype. The chain links TRBV10-1 to TRBJ1-2, with no clear D. CDR3 length equals 13 residues. The germline V gene encodes CDR1 WNHNN and CDR2 SYGVQD (reference sequence). The V end lost 4 bases, the J end lost 0 bases, and 6 bases lay between the germline ends. This CDR3 reads CASSVGPNYGYTF. For the CDR3, the DNA is TGCGCCAGCAGTGTGGGCCCTAACTATGGCTACACCTTC.

This clonotype showed up many times. This rearrangement joins TRBV27 to TRBJ2-7; D gene unclear. Germline loops: CDR1 MNHEY, CDR2 SMNVEV (reference sequence). The CDR3 has 13 amino acids. Trimming stripped 5 bases from V and 4 bases from J, with 12 bases between. CDR3 nucleotides: TGTGCCAGCAGTGCCAATGAGATTTACGAGCAGTACTTC. Protein sequence: CASSANEIYEQYF.

This clonotype was counted many times. The chain carries TRBV20-1 and TRBJ2-6; 7 nucleotides agree with TRBD2. The CDR3 has 16 amino acids. V dropped 5 bases and J dropped 1; count of bases not matched to a gene: 8. The germline V gene has CDR1 DFQATT and CDR2 SNEGSKA (reference sequence). In DNA, the CDR3 is TGCAGTGCTCCGGTTGGCGGGAGTTCTGGGGCCAACGTCCTGACTTTC. Protein: CSAPVGGSSGANVLTF.

The V and J genes are TRBV12-3 or TRBV12-4 and TRBJ2-7, with D unresolved. The germline V and J ends were trimmed by 3 bases and 0 bases, with 9 bases remaining between them. This CDR3 region has 14 residues. The CDR3 protein is CASSFRRNSYEQYF. The DNA of the CDR3 is TGTGCCAGCAGTTTTAGGCGGAACTCCTACGAGCAGTACTTC.

This clonotype was seen only once. This rearrangement joins TRBV15 to TRBJ2-5; TRBD1 aligns across 8 bases. The CDR3 runs 16 residues. With 4 bases clipped from V and 4 bases from J, the junction kept 11 bases outside the gene matches. The germline V gene has CDR1 LNHNV and CDR2 YYDKDF (reference sequence). The CDR3: CATSNLQGAGAETQYF. The CDR3 DNA reads as TGTGCCACCAGCAACCTCCAGGGGGCTGGGGCAGAGACCCAGTACTTC.

V is TRBV6-2 or TRBV6-3 and J is TRBJ1-5; 8 bases agree with TRBD1. The length of the CDR3 is 14 residues. Per the germline V gene, CDR1 is MNHEY and CDR2 is SVGEGT. The V gene end was trimmed by 5 bases and the J gene end by 7 bases; junction bases not matched to a gene: 7. The CDR3: CASSHGQGGQPQHF. Here the CDR3 DNA reads TGTGCCAGCAGTCACGGACAGGGAGGACAGCCCCAGCATTTT.